This is a list of T cell receptor beta chains from one sample in a study of cytomegalovirus exposure and HLA in healthy donors. The assay was immunoSEQ multiplex PCR, and TCRdb's table has in-frame clones only and misses some. This sample has about 77,000 clones, with around 76% found just once. The sequencing sample was made of PBMCs. Receptor source: a man in his forties in good health and CMV-seronegative. The conserved cysteine and the conserved F or W are not part of the CDR3 here. The order of the fields is CDR3 protein, clone size, V gene. Not all rows give a size; the values are once, few, many and, for expanded clones, a class.

ASSDGGSGEHGYT | - | TRBV6-4
ASSPQGNFGNTIY | - | TRBV18
ASSQGQGIVNSPLH | - | TRBV4-2
ASSQVQVNNEKLF | - | TRBV4-1
ASSVFDRGKRGELF | - | TRBV9
ASSLGPTRPQADTQY | - | TRBV13
ASSPTSGSSDTQY | - | TRBV4-2
SVDGLSFAPYEQY | - | TRBV29-1
ASSEADSYGYT | once | TRBV6-1
ASVDRRGSNQPQH | - | TRBV28
ASRLAGGHEQY | - | TRBV2
ASSRLVNEQF | few | TRBV28
ASSPPELRDTQY | - | TRBV18
ASRSRTPIGYT | - | TRBV28
ASRVPGLAGPYEQY | once | TRBV5-5
ASSLRVRWLAANTGELF | few | TRBV7-2
ASSPPNSGDSASRLRTIY | - | TRBV18
AISVGQGITYEQY | - | TRBV10-3
ASSHRGDVGSPLH | - | TRBV27
ASSELGQLNTEAF | once | TRBV2
ASSLGTLVAAGNTEAF | once | TRBV7-6
ASSVQGRFAGNTIY | - | TRBV9
ASSQDGGAYEQY | few | TRBV4-2
ASTPGGSSSGANVLT | - | TRBV28
ASSPDSPDTQY | - | TRBV7-9
ATSSDRADEKLF | - | TRBV15
ASYRGGNTEAF | - | TRBV6-6
ASSLITSGRYEQY | few | TRBV28
ASSLDRGRNQPQH | - | TRBV5-4
ASRKSGTDTQY | - | TRBV6-1
AGGLRTSSYNEQF | few | TRBV7-9
ASSSGLAGAEQF | - | TRBV7-3
ASGRGGQPHT | - | TRBV5-1
ASSFPGGSYEQY | once | TRBV11-2
ASSLTYTRGGLF | - | TRBV28
ASSPPTSTTYEQY | - | TRBV18
ASRTTGTGGGYT | - | TRBV28
ATRRGAYNAYEQY | - | TRBV19
ASSSTGDGYT | - | TRBV5-1
ASSQDWGGWQGETQY | few | TRBV4-1